The 32 T cell receptor beta chains in this list originate from one sample, sequenced in a study of identical twins (dated by TCRdb to the mid-2010s). The library was produced with 5' RACE. The sequencing machine was an Illumina HiSeq 2000. Clones were called with MiXCR by TCRdb after fastp trimmed the public reads at Q25, and only in-frame beta chains were retained. Rows are unified per CDR3 protein, each entry keeping the most common DNA and genes. This sample has some 760,000 distinct CDR3 sequences in its table, and around a sixth of those were observed once. The ten largest clones represent approximately 14% of the sample. The sample also formed part of further work on T cells expressing NK-cell markers.

The material sequenced was PBMCs. These receptors were collected from a young woman in good health.

This clonotype was counted between two and nine times. V is TRBV20-1 and J is TRBJ2-1; TRBD2 matches at 7 bases. Unmatched junction bases numbered 13, after V lost 6 bases and J lost 2 bases. Germline V lookup: CDR1 DFQATT, CDR2 SNEGSKA (reference sequence). The CDR3 loop spans 16 amino acids. The DNA of the CDR3 is TGCAGTGCGGCAACTAGCGCCGCGTCGGCCTACAATGAGCAGTTCTTC. Protein: CSAATSAASAYNEQFF.

The rearrangement links TRBV7-9 to TRBJ2-1; D not certain. The CDR3 covers 15 residues. Germline CDR1 SEHNR, CDR2 FQNEAQ (reference sequence). Deletions cut 4 bases from V and 4 bases from J, with 14 bases between. The CDR3 DNA reads TGTGCCAGCAGCTCCCCAAGCAAGGGTTACAATGAGCAGTTCTTC. As protein: CASSSPSKGYNEQFF. Using reference TRBV7-9 and TRBJ2-1 for the parts outside the CDR3, the full variable domain is DTGVSQNPRHKITKRGQNVTFRCDPISEHNRLYWYRQTLGQGPEFLTYFQNEAQLEKSRLLSDRFSAERPKGSFSTLEIQRTEQGDSAMYLCASSSPSKGYNEQFFGPGTRLTVL.

The gene calls are TRBV20-1 and TRBJ2-3; 16 bases agree with TRBD2. V lost 5 bases and J lost 9; bases outside the gene matches: 11. The CDR3 has 16 amino acids. CDR1 DFQATT and CDR2 SNEGSKA come from the germline V gene (reference sequence). In DNA form, the CDR3 reads TGCAGTGCTTCCGATACGGGACTAGCGGGGGGGCTCACGCAGTATTTT. This encodes CSASDTGLAGGLTQYF.

The chain joins TRBV12-3 or TRBV12-4 to TRBJ2-2; TRBD2 matches at 10 bases. The CDR3 covers 16 residues. J lost 2 bases, V lost 6 bases, and 6 bases had no gene match. This CDR3 is CASSPLAGANTGELFF. DNA for the CDR3: TGTGCCAGCAGCCCGCTAGCGGGGGCTAACACCGGGGAGCTGTTTTTT.

This chain joins TRBV20-1 and TRBJ1-3; unclear D gene. CDR3 size: 13 residues. Between the trimmed V and J ends, which lost 3 bases and 7 bases, there was a span of 13 bases. The germline gives CDR1 DFQATT, CDR2 SNEGSKA (reference sequence). The CDR3 here is CSARRVGRNTIYF. Here the CDR3 DNA reads TGCAGTGCTAGGAGGGTAGGAAGGAACACCATATATTTT.

The chain combines TRBV24-1 with TRBJ2-7; TRBD1 aligns across 8 bases. V lost 12 bases to trimming and J lost 1 base; unmatched junction nucleotides: 7. Germline CDR1 KGHDR, CDR2 SFDVKD. This CDR3 spans 13 amino acids. CDR3 in DNA: TGTGCCCCCACAGGGGGTTCTTCCTACGAGCAGTACTTC. Its protein is CAPTGGSSYEQYF.

The V call is TRBV12-3 or TRBV12-4, the J call TRBJ2-5; 13 bases match TRBD2. Germline trimming cut 2 bases from V and 3 bases from J; bases unmatched to any gene: 12. This CDR3 has 19 residues. CDR3 nucleotides: TGTGCCAGCAGTTTAAAGGGTAGAAGGACTAGCGGGGGAAAAGAGACCCAGTACTTC. Protein product: CASSLKGRRTSGGKETQYF.

The chain recombines TRBV7-9 with TRBJ2-5; D gene uncertain. The germline V and J ends were trimmed by 2 bases and 5 bases, with 15 bases remaining between them. Germline V gene lookup returns CDR1 SEHNR and CDR2 FQNEAQ (reference sequence). The CDR3 consists of 15 residues. The CDR3 here is CASSLINRPRETQYF. For the CDR3, the DNA is TGTGCCAGCAGCTTAATTAACCGACCTCGTGAGACCCAGTACTTC.

This clonotype came up a few times. The V and J genes are TRBV9 and TRBJ2-1; no clear D. V was cut by 6 bases and J by 9 bases, with 16 bases left in between. CDR3 size: 13 residues. CDR1 SGDLS and CDR2 YYNGEE come from the germline V gene. The CDR3 DNA follows: TGTGCCAGCAACAAGGGATCGGTTGGTGAGCAGTTCTTC. This encodes CASNKGSVGEQFF.

Only a few counts were recorded for this clonotype. The V gene is TRBV7-9, the J gene TRBJ2-3, with D perhaps given as TRBD1 or TRBD2 (5 bases each). The germline V and J ends were trimmed by 5 bases and 0 bases, with 15 bases remaining between them. Germline V CDR1 and CDR2: SEHNR, FQNEAQ (reference sequence). This CDR3 is 16 amino acids long. The CDR3 protein is CASSARGSISTDTQYF. The DNA for the CDR3 is TGTGCCAGCAGCGCCCGGGGCAGCATCAGCACAGATACGCAGTATTTT.

This clonotype has ten or more counts. J is TRBJ1-2 and V is TRBV7-2, with D possibly being TRBD1 (5 bases). Germline lookup yields CDR1 SGHTA and CDR2 FQGNSA. Trimming shortened V by 6 bases and J by 6 bases, and 17 bases separated the two germline ends. This CDR3 spans 14 amino acids. The CDR3 nucleotides read TGTGCCAGCAGGCATGGGGAGTGGGGCGATGGCTACACCTTC. Translated: CASRHGEWGDGYTF.

The chain links TRBV29-1 to TRBJ1-2; possible D gene TRBD1, 6 bases. CDR1 and CDR2 (germline): SQVTM, ANQGSEA. This CDR3 spans 14 amino acids. Trimming took off 3 bases at V and 4 bases at J, with 15 bases between the two ends. CDR3 amino acids: CSVDALRGGYGYTF. Here the CDR3 DNA reads TGCAGCGTTGACGCCCTGAGAGGGGGCTATGGCTACACCTTC.

This clonotype was counted only a few times. The chain combines TRBV20-1 with TRBJ2-5; the D gene could be TRBD1 or TRBD2 (5 bases each). The ends were cut back, 1 base at V and 4 bases at J, with 16 bases in the middle. CDR1 DFQATT and CDR2 SNEGSKA come from the germline V gene (reference sequence). The CDR3 totals 15 residues. In DNA form, the CDR3 reads TGCAGTGCTAGAGCCCGGGACCCCTGGGGAGAGACCCAGTACTTC. This sequence encodes CSARARDPWGETQYF.

At least ten counts were recorded for this clonotype. This chain connects TRBV2 to TRBJ2-7; D is unresolved. Germline loops: CDR1 SNHLY, CDR2 FYNNEI. The CDR3 is 14 residues long. With 3 bases removed from V and 3 bases from J, the gap between germline ends came to 12 bases. The CDR3 sequence is CASSDQGQDYEQYF. The CDR3 coding sequence is TGTGCCAGCAGTGATCAAGGGCAAGACTACGAGCAGTACTTC. Looking up the rest from reference TRBV2 and TRBJ2-7 gives the full variable domain: EPEVTQTPSHQVTQMGQEVILRCVPISNHLYFYWYRQILGQKVEFLVSFYNNEISEKSEIFDDQFSVERPDGSNFTLKIRSTKLEDSAMYFCASSDQGQDYEQYFGPGTRLTVT.

This clonotype has just a few counts. CDR3 sequence reads: CASSSGGWTDTQYF. DNA for the CDR3: TGCGCCAGCAGCAGCGGGGGTTGGACAGATACGCAGTATTTT. The chain joins TRBV5-1 to TRBJ2-3; 8 bases match TRBD2. The V gene's germline CDR1 is SGHRS and CDR2 YFSETQ. Trimming at V came to 4 bases and at J to 3 bases, leaving 4 bases not matched to a gene. The CDR3 is 14 amino acids.

The chain recombines TRBV10-3 with TRBJ1-2, with D tentatively TRBD1 (5 bases). CDR1 is ENHRY, CDR2 SYGVKD, per germline. Trimming took 2 bases from V and 0 from J, leaving 10 bases between them. The CDR3 runs to 15 residues. CDR3 nucleotide sequence: TGTGCCATCAGTGAGAGGGGAGAAGCTAACTATGGCTACACCTTC. It is translated as CAISERGEANYGYTF.

In this sample, this clonotype turned up a few times. This chain joins TRBV12-3 or TRBV12-4 and TRBJ2-2, with D perhaps matching TRBD1 (6 bases). This CDR3 region has 13 residues. Trimming left V 3 bases short and J 5 bases short, with 7 bases between. DNA for the CDR3: TGTGCCAGCAGTTTCGGGACAACCGGGGAGCTGTTTTTT. Residues: CASSFGTTGELFF.

This chain connects TRBV29-1 to TRBJ1-1; possibly TRBD1 for D (5 bases). The V and J ends lost 6 bases and 3 bases respectively, with 17 bases between them. The length of the CDR3 is 14 residues. The V gene's germline CDR1 is SQVTM and CDR2 ANQGSEA. DNA for the CDR3: TGCAGCGTGAACTTCGCGGGACGCTACACTGAAGCTTTCTTT. As protein: CSVNFAGRYTEAFF. Filled out from reference TRBV29-1 and TRBJ1-1, the complete variable domain reads SAVISQKPSRDICQRGTSLTIQCQVDSQVTMMFWYRQQPGQSLTLIATANQGSEATYESGFVIDKFPISRPNLTFSTLTVSNMSPEDSSIYLCSVNFAGRYTEAFFGQGTRLTVV.

This chain uses TRBV5-1 with TRBJ2-7, with 10 positions matching TRBD1. Germline CDR1 and CDR2: SGHRS and YFSETQ. This CDR3 spans 14 amino acids. The junction had 11 bases not matched to a gene; V was cut back by 8 bases and J by 6 bases. DNA of the CDR3: TGCGCCAGTAATACCGGGACAGGGGAGCGCGAGCAGTACTTC. Its protein is CASNTGTGEREQYF.

The chain combines TRBV4-3 with TRBJ2-2; 7 bases are shared with TRBD2. Germline trimming cut 0 bases from V and 6 bases from J; bases unmatched to any gene: 10. The CDR3 has 17 amino acids. Germline CDR1 and CDR2: LGHNA and YSLEER. The CDR3 sequence: CASSQDWAGVSPGELFF. The CDR3 nucleotides read TGCGCCAGCAGCCAAGATTGGGCGGGAGTCAGTCCCGGGGAGCTGTTTTTT.

This clonotype occurred a few times. V is TRBV12-3 or TRBV12-4 and J is TRBJ2-2; D gene unclear. This CDR3 spans 14 amino acids. Trimming stripped 3 bases from V and 3 bases from J, with 8 bases between. The CDR3 loop is CASSFRDYTGELFF. For the CDR3, the DNA is TGTGCCAGCAGTTTCCGCGACTACACCGGGGAGCTGTTTTTT.

This clonotype was recorded many times. V usage is TRBV12-3 or TRBV12-4 and J usage is TRBJ2-1; unclear D gene. V lost 0 bases, J lost 8 bases, and 11 bases lay in between. The CDR3 length is 14 residues. The CDR3 sequence: CASSLAGLGYEQFF. The CDR3 region has the DNA TGTGCCAGCAGTTTAGCGGGATTGGGCTATGAGCAGTTCTTC.

A few counts support this clonotype. The gene calls are TRBV21-1 and TRBJ2-7. TRBV21-1 is designated a pseudogene. The CDR3 totals 12 residues. CDR3 in amino acids: CASSKTCQEQYF. The CDR3 DNA reads TGTGCCAGCAGCAAGACGTGTCAAGAGCAGTACTTC.

This clonotype was seen ten or more times. V is TRBV12-3 or TRBV12-4 and J is TRBJ2-3; D is unresolved. The CDR3 is 15 amino acids. The V end lost 1 base, the J end lost 6 bases, and 14 bases lay between the germline ends. The CDR3 DNA reads TGTGCCAGCAGTTTAGACCGGGCCTACGAGGATACGCAGTATTTT. It translates to CASSLDRAYEDTQYF.

This clonotype was seen repeatedly, ten times or more. This chain joins TRBV6-1 and TRBJ1-2; TRBD1 is a possible D gene (5 bases). CDR3 size: 14 residues. Per germline, CDR1 MNHNS and CDR2 SASEGT. Trimming took 1 base from V and 5 from J, leaving 11 bases between them. CDR3 sequence reads: CASSEVRTSYGYTF. Written as DNA, the CDR3 is TGTGCCAGCAGTGAAGTCCGGACATCTTATGGCTACACCTTC.

This chain links TRBV11-2 with TRBJ2-5; a weak D match, TRBD2 (6 bases). This CDR3 contains 14 residues. V lost 3 bases and J 4 bases, leaving 12 bases between the germline ends. Germline V gene sequence: CDR1 SGHAT, CDR2 FQNNGV. The CDR3 DNA follows: TGTGCCAGCAGCTTGGGAATGGGGGGAGAGACCCAGTACTTC. Protein product: CASSLGMGGETQYF.

This chain connects TRBV4-3 to TRBJ2-7, with D possibly matching TRBD2 (5 bases). Trimming removed 4 bases at V and 3 bases at J, with 10 bases between. The CDR3 is 13 residues long. Germline V gives CDR1 LGHNA, CDR2 YSLEER. The CDR3 region has the DNA TGCGCCAGCAGCCCCGGAGAGGGCTACGAGCAGTACTTC. It encodes CASSPGEGYEQYF.

This clonotype was found a few times. The chain carries TRBV12-3 or TRBV12-4 and TRBJ2-1; perhaps D is TRBD1 or TRBD2 (7 bases each). V was shortened by 5 bases and J by 6 bases, with 20 bases between the two germline ends. This CDR3 region has 16 residues. The CDR3 region is CASSVQGGTFGNEQFF. CDR3 sequence (DNA): TGTGCCAGCAGTGTCCAGGGGGGGACCTTTGGCAATGAGCAGTTCTTC.

In this sample, this clonotype turned up a few times. The chain joins TRBV5-6 to TRBJ2-1; no firm D call. With 4 bases removed from V and 8 bases from J, the gap between germline ends came to 13 bases. There are 13 residues in the CDR3. Germline V gives CDR1 SGHDT, CDR2 YYEEEE. The DNA for the CDR3 is TGTGCCAGCAGCCCGGGCCCCTTATATGAGCAGTTCTTC. Translated, it gives CASSPGPLYEQFF.

This clonotype was observed once. This rearrangement joins TRBV27 to TRBJ2-5, with D possibly being TRBD1 (6 bases). The germline gives CDR1 MNHEY, CDR2 SMNVEV (reference sequence). The CDR3 totals 18 residues. With 6 bases removed from V and 4 bases from J, the gap between germline ends came to 27 bases. CDR3 sequence: CASRQPPTPDRNRETQYF. The CDR3 DNA reads TGTGCCAGCAGACAACCTCCGACTCCTGACAGGAACCGAGAGACCCAGTACTTC.

The CDR3 nucleotides are TGTGCCAGCAGCTTGGTAGCGGGACGGGCCCCGGCAGATACGCAGTATTTT. Its translation is CASSLVAGRAPADTQYF. V usage is TRBV7-8 and J usage is TRBJ2-3; the match to TRBD2 covers 8 bases. V was pared by 3 bases and J by 4 bases, with 12 bases of the junction left unmatched. Germline CDR1 SGHVS, CDR2 FQNEAQ. This CDR3 region has 17 residues.

The chain is built from TRBV20-1 and TRBJ2-3; D may be TRBD2 (7 bases). V was shortened by 0 bases and J by 1 base, with 17 bases between the two germline ends. The CDR3 consists of 17 residues. Germline CDR1 reads DFQATT; CDR2 reads SNEGSKA (reference sequence). This CDR3 is CSARDRTGGGGTDTQYF. The CDR3, as DNA: TGCAGTGCTAGAGACCGCACGGGGGGCGGGGGCACAGATACGCAGTATTTT.